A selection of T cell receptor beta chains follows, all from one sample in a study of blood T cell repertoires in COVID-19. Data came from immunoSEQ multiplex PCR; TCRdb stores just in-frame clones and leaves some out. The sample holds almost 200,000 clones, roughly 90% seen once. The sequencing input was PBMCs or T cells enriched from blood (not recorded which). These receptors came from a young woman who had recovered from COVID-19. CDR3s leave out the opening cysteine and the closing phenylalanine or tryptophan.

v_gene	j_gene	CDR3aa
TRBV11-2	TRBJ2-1	ASSWLNEQF
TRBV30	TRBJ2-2	AWNRLTGDTGELF
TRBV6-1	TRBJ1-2	ASSETLLDGYT
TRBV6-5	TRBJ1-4	ASSRLQGAGEKLF
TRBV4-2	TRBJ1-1	ASSQDQVTEAF
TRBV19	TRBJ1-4	ASSETGVTNEKLF
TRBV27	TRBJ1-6	ASRIDMYNSPLH
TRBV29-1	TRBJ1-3	SVTQGGNTIY
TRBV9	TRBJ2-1	ASSGTRGNEQF
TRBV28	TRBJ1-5	ASTPRGERRNQPQH
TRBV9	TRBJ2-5	ASSVSAGGQETQY
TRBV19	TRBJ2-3	ASTPSGAGDTQY
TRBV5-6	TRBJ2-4	ASSGTVFAGAKNIQY
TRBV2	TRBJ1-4	ASGADRGVNEKLF
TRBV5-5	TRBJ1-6	ASSLVGSSYNSPLH
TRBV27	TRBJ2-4	ASSSSGFLAKNIQY
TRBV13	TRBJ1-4	ASSYGTRNEKLF
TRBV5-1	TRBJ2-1	ASSLDSGGAWNEQF
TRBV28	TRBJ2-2	ASTQANTGELF
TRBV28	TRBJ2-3	ASSLAGRGALTDTQY
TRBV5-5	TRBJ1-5	ASSLDPDYNQPQH
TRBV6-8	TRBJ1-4	ASSYPRQGPNEKLF
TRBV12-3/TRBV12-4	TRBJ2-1	ASSRGLAILQF
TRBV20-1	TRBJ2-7	SASLQGYEQY
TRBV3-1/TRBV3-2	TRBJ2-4	ASSQSDIAKNIQY
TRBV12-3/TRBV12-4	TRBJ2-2	ASTSTVAGELF
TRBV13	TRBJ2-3	ASSPIAGGPYTQY
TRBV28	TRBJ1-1	ASSFRSLTAEAF
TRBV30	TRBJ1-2	AWSYRGNYGYT
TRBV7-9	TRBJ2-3	ASSGNSGGAADTQY
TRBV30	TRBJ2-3	AWRLAGSGDTQY
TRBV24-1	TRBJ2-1	ATNSGQGNEQF
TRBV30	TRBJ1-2	AWSGSGYGYT
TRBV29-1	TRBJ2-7	SVILAGYRSYEQY
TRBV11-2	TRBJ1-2	ASSLAGQGEGYT
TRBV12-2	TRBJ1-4	ASRPDRSGNEKLF
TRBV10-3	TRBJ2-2	AISGLAGRTGELF
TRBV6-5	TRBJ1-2	ASSTILGGYGYT
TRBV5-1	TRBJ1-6	ASSLVGTVTVYNSPLH
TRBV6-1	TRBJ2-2	ASSEAHGGHGELF
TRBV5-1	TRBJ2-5	ASTPGTTKETQY
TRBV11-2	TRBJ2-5	ASSTGYKETQY
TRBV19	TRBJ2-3	ASSIGQNTDTQY
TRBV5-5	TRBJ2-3	ASSRGLAGTTDTQY
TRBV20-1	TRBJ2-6	SASEQGSSGANVLT
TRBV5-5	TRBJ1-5	ASSLSFTDQPQH
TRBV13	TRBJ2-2	ASSLEGQGWSTGELF
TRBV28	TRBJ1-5	ASRLRDRVNQPQH
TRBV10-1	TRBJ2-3	ASSDSSNTDTQY
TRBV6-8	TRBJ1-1	ASSYSVGSPNTEAF
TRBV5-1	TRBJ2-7	ASSLEQSGDEQY